The entry below gives a single TCR beta chain sequence along with its context. This clonotype was seen a handful of times. What antigen it recognizes has not been identified. No base qualities exist here, and no much larger clone lies one base off it. The method behind the library was PCR. The reads were generated on an Illumina HiSeq 2500. To normalize quantification of the TCRbeta repertoire, the TCR libraries were built with molecular barcoding that relied on unique molecular identifiers. The public sequencing data were trimmed at Q25 with fastp and processed into clonotypes with MiXCR by TCRdb, which kept only in-frame beta chains. CDR3 protein sequences are deduplicated, and each keeps its most common genes and DNA. Here the sample has around 450,000 distinct CDR3 sequences; 15% to 20% occur a single time. The ten largest make up approximately 28% of the sample. Including the terminal cysteine and phenylalanine, the CDR3 comprises 14 residues. Just the 42-base CDR3 DNA is kept, in frame starting at base 1. V drops 1 base and J drops 5 bases, leaving 7 bases in between. As encoded in the germline V gene, CDR1 is KGHDR while CDR2 is SFDVKD.

This specimen's treatment or condition label, interpreted: allogeneic hematopoietic cell transplantation with graft depleted of TCRalphabeta T cells and CD19 B cells. TCRalphabeta/CD19-depleted allogeneic hematopoietic cell grafts were given to the transplant recipients, all of whom were children. This entry is derived from a study of T-cell reconstitution after alpha-beta-depleted transplantation in children (dated by TCRdb to about 2016). Broadly, across the study: Using TCR repertoire profiling, the study quantitatively followed how T-cell immune reconstitution unfolded in children after TCRalphabeta/CD19-depleted allogeneic hematopoietic cell transplantation.

The research as a whole found: Over subsequent months, a decline in hyperexpanded clone frequencies was noted, and after one year, T-cell counts and TCRbeta diversity were mostly ascribed to newly produced T cells. About two months after transplant, the apparently early recovery of alphabetaT-cell counts reportedly depended on just several hundred clones that had expanded rapidly and came from non-depleted graft cells. In some patients, the high TCRbeta diversity seen at day 60 was put down to recipient T cells and intrathymic progenitors that had survived conditioning.

This clonotype originated in a boy under two years old who had a stem cell transplant for Wiskott-Aldrich syndrome, so the T cells may come from the graft donor. The chain is encoded by TRBV24-1 joined to TRBJ2-2, and perhaps TRBD2 as D gene, on 6 matching bases. The sample in question was PBMCs, mostly from graft donor cells, obtained 360 days after TCRalphabeta/CD19-depleted stem cell transplant. The CDR3 reads as follows: CATSDFAGTGELFF. The sequenced DNA is TGTGCCACCAGTGATTTTGCGGGGACCGGGGAGCTGTTTTTT.